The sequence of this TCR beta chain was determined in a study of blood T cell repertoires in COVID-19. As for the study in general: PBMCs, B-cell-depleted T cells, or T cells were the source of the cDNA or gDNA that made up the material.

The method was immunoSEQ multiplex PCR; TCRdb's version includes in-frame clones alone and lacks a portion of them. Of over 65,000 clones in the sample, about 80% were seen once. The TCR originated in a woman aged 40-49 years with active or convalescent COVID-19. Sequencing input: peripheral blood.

DNA for the CDR3: TGCGCCAGCAGCCCTAGCGGGAGCACAGATACGCAGTATTTT. Its translation is CASSPSGSTDTQYF. The chain combines TRBV5-1 with TRBJ2-3; 8 nucleotides align to TRBD2. In germline, CDR1 is SGHRS, CDR2 YFSETQ. CDR3 length equals 14 residues. J gave up 0 bases and V 4 bases, and 1 base lay outside the gene matches.